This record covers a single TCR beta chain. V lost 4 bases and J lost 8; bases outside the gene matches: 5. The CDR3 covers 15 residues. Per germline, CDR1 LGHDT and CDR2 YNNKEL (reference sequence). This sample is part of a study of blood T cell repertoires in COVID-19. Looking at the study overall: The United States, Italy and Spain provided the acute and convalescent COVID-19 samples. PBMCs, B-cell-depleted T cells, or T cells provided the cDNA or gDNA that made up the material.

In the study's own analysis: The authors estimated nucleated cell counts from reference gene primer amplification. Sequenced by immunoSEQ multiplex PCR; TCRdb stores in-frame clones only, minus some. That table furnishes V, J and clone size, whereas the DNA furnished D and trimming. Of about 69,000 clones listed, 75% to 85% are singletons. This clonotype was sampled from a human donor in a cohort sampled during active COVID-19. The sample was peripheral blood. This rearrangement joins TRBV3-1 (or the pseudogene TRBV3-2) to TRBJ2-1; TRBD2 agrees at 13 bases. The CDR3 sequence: CASSPGTSGVDEQFF. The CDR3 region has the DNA TGTGCCAGCAGCCCCGGGACTAGCGGGGTGGATGAGCAGTTCTTC.